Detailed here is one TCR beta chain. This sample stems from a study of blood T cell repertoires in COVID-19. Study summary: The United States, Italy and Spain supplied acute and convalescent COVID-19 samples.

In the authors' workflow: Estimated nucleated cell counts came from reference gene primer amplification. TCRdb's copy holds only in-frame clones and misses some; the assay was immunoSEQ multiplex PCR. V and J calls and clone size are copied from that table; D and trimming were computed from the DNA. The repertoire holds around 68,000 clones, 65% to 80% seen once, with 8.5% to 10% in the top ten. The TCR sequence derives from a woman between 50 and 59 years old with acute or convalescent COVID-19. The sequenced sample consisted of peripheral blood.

The CDR3 protein is CASSLVLTYEQYF. CDR3 sequence (DNA): TGTGCCAGCAGTTTAGTACTGACCTACGAGCAGTACTTC. V is TRBV12-3 or TRBV12-4 and J is TRBJ2-7; D is ambiguous. The CDR3 runs 13 residues. The V end lost 1 base, the J end lost 2 bases, and 6 bases lay between the germline ends.